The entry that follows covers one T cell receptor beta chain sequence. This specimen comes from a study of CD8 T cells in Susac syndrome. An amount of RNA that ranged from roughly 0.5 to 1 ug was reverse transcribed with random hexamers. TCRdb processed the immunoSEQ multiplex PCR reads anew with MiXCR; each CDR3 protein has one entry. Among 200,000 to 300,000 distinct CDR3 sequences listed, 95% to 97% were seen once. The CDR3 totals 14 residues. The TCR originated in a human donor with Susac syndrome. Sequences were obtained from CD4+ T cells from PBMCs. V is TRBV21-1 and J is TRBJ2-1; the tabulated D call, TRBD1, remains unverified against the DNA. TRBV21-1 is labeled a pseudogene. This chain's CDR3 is CASRFCRESLGQFF. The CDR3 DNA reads TGTGCCAGCAGGTTTTGCCGGGAGAGTTTGGGGCAGTTCTTC.